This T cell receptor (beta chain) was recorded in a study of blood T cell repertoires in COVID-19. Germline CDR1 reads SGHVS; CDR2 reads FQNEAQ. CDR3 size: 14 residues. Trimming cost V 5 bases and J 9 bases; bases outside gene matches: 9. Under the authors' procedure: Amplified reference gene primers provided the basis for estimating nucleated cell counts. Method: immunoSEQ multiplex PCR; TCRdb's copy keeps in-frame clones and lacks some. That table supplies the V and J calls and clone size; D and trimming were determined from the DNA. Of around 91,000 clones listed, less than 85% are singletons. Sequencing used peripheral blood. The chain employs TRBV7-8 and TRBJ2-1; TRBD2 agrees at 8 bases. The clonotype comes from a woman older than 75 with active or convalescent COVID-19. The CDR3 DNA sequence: TGTGCCAGCAGCGCAAGACGCGGGAGGTCTGAGCAGTTCTTC. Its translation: CASSARRGRSEQFF.